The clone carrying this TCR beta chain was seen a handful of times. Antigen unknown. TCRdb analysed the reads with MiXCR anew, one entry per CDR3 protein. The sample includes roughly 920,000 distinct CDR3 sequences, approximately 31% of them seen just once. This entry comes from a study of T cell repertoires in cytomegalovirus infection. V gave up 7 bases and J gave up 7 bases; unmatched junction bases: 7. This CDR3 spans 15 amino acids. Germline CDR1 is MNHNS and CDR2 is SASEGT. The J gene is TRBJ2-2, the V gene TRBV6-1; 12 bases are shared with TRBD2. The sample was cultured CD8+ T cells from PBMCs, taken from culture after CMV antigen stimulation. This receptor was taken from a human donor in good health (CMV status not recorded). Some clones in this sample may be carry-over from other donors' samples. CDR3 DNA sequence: TGTGCCAGCAACCCTAGCGGGGGGGCTGGCGGGGAGCTGTTTTTT. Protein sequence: CASNPSGGAGGELFF.